The source of this T cell receptor beta chain is a study of T cells in Graves' hyperthyroidism and ophthalmopathy. V was pared by 2 bases and J by 7 bases, with 7 bases of the junction left unmatched. Germline values: CDR1 SGDLS, CDR2 YYNGEE. The CDR3 extends over 15 amino acids. Stable hyperthyroidism: no ophthalmopathy progression over 18 months of follow-up. This clonotype is classed as medium-sized (0.01 to 0.1%). Amplification targeted TCR beta CDR3 regions from RNA transcripts. The TCR CDR3 first-round RT-PCR relied on the HTBI primer set. TCRdb reanalysed the multiplex PCR reads using MiXCR and keeps one entry per CDR3 protein. Among 350,000 to 400,000 distinct CDR3 sequences listed, under 15% were seen once.

The chain joins TRBV9 to TRBJ2-1, with 9 bases fitting TRBD2. What was sequenced was blood. The TCR sequence derives from a woman aged 25 to 39 with Graves' hyperthyroidism. The CDR3 region has the DNA TGTGCCAGCAGCGTGAGCGGGAGGTGGGAGAATGAGCAGTTCTTC. Amino acid sequence: CASSVSGRWENEQFF.